The TCR beta chain under discussion was sequenced for a study of cytomegalovirus exposure and HLA in healthy donors. Overall study context: Across about 400 genotyped donors, just over 80% landed in the Caucasian-associated ancestry cluster.

The PCR was carried out with 60 Vbeta primers and 13 Jbeta primers. The method was immunoSEQ multiplex PCR; TCRdb's version includes in-frame clones alone and lacks a portion of them. The sample consists of 120,000 or so clones, 65% to 90% of them appearing once. Everyone who donated was a healthy bone marrow donor. Trimming removed 3 bases from V and 7 bases from J; junction bases left unmatched: 10. The length of the CDR3 is 16 residues. The germline V gene encodes CDR1 MDHEN and CDR2 SYDVKM. Study observations and caveats: The records held CMV serostatus as the only immune exposure information.

This clone was found a few times. The antigen is undetermined. The chain employs TRBV28 and TRBJ1-4; 8 bases match TRBD1. The clonotype was recovered from a male donor in good health and CMV-seropositive. The source material was PBMCs. The CDR3 region is CASSLPQGASGEKLFF. The CDR3 region has the DNA TGTGCCAGCAGTTTGCCCCAGGGGGCGAGTGGTGAAAAACTGTTTTTT.